This TCR beta chain originates from a study of cytomegalovirus exposure and HLA in healthy donors. General study points: Usually a TCR sequence was rare, but some public TCRs were found in many donors. In the 120 validation repertoires, under 95% of cluster scores exceeded 0, per a later analysis. Researchers counted around 170 TCR beta chains as cytomegalovirus-associated. As confirmed in vitro, three CMV-associated chains were specific for CMV antigens.

The method was immunoSEQ multiplex PCR; TCRdb's version includes in-frame clones alone and lacks a portion of them. This table has 200,000 or so clones, 80% to 90% appearing once. This clone was seen only once. Antigen: not known. Unmatched junction bases numbered 7, after V lost 4 bases and J lost 1 base. CDR3 length: 17 amino acids. The germline gives CDR1 MNHEY, CDR2 SMNVEV (reference sequence). The TCR sequence derives from a woman between 25 and 40 years old in good health and CMV-seropositive. The sample was PBMCs. The chain couples TRBV27 to TRBJ2-2; 9 nucleotides line up with TRBD2. The CDR3 nucleotides read TGTGCCAGCAGTTCGCCCGGACTAGCGCAGAACACCGGGGAGCTGTTTTTT. Its protein is CASSSPGLAQNTGELFF.